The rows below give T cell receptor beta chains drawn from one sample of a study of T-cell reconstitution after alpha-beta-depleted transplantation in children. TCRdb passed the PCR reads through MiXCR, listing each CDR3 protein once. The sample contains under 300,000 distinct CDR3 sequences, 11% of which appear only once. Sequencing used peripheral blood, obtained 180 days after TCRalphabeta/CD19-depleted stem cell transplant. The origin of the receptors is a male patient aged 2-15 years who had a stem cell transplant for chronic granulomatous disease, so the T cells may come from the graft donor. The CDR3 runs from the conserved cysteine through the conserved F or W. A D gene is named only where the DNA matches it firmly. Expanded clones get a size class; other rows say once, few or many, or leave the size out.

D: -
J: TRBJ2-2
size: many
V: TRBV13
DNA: TGTGCCAGCAGCTGGGGACCCCCGGGCACCGGGGAGCTGTTTTTT
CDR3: CASSWGPPGTGELFF

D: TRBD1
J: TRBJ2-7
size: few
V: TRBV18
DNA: TGTGCCAGCTCACCCGGGACAGGGGGCTCCTACGAGCAGTACTTC
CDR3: CASSPGTGGSYEQYF

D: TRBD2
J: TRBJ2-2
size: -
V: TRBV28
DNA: TGTGCCAGCAGCCCTTGGCCAGAGACTAGCGGGCCGAACACCGGGGAGCTGTTTTTT
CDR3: CASSPWPETSGPNTGELFF

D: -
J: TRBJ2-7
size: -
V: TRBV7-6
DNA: TGTGCCAGCAGCCTCTCGGGGATGGAGGGCCCCGAGCAGTACTTC
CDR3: CASSLSGMEGPEQYF

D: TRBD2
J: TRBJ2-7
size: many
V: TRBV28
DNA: TGTGCCAGCAGTTTCATAACCGGGACTAGCGGGAGTAGGGCCTACGAGCAGTACTTC
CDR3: CASSFITGTSGSRAYEQYF

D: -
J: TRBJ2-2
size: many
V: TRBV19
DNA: TGTGCCAGTAGTTCAGGGCCGAACACCGGGGAGCTGTTTTTT
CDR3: CASSSGPNTGELFF

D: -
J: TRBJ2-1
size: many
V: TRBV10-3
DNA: TGTGCCATCAGTGACCTCGGTCTGGGAGAAAGCCAGATCTCCTACAATGAGCAGTTCTTC
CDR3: CAISDLGLGESQISYNEQFF

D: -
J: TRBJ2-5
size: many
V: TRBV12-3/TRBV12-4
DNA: TGTGCCAGCAAGACGTCCAACGGGGAGACCCAGTACTTC
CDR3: CASKTSNGETQYF

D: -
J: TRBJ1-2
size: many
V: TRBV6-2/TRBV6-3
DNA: TGTGCCAGCAGGGAGGACGTTTATGGCTACACCTTC
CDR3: CASREDVYGYTF

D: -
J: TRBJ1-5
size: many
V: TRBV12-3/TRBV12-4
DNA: TGTGCCAGCAGTTGGGAGGGGTCGAATCAGCCCCAGCATTTT
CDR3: CASSWEGSNQPQHF

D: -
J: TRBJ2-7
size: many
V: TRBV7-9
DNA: TGTGCCAGCAGCATGGCCGTGCAGGAACGATCCTACGAGCAGTACTTC
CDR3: CASSMAVQERSYEQYF

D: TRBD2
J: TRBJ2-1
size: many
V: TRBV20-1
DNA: TGCAGTGCTAGTCCCATAGCGGGTGTCTACAATGAGCAGTTCTTC
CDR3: CSASPIAGVYNEQFF

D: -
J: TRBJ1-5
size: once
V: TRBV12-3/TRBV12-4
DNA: TGTGCCAGCAGTTTCCAACAAGGCAATCAGCACCAGCATTTT
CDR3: CASSFQQGNQHQHF

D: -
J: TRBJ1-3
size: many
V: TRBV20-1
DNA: TGCAGTGCTGTCATGGGGGTCAGCTCTGGAAACACCATATATTTT
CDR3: CSAVMGVSSGNTIYF

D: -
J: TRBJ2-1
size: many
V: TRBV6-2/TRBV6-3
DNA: TGTGCCAGCAGTTATCCCCCCGGGGTTCATTGGCGGCAGTTCTTC
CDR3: CASSYPPGVHWRQFF

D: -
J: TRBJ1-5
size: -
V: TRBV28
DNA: TGTGCCAGCAGGGGATGGGGGGGTGGCAATCAGCCCCAGCATTTT
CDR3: CASRGWGGGNQPQHF

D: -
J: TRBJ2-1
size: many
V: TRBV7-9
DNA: TGTGCCAGCAGCCTCCGGGACCGCACCTACAATGAGCAGTTCTTC
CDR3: CASSLRDRTYNEQFF

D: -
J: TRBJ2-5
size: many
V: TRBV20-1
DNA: TGCAGTGCGCTTACCACAGGGAGTCTGGAGACCCAGTACTTC
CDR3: CSALTTGSLETQYF

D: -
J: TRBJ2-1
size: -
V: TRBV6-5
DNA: TGTGCCAGCAGTTACTCCCGGGGATACAATGAGCAGTTCTTC
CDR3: CASSYSRGYNEQFF

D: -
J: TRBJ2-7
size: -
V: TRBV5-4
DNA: TGTGCCAGCAGCCTGAAGGGGGGGGGGGCCTACGAGCAGTACTTC
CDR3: CASSLKGGGAYEQYF

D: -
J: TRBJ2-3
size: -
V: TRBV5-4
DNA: TGTGCCAGCAGCTCGGAACCGGAAAACACAGATACGCAGTATTTT
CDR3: CASSSEPENTDTQYF

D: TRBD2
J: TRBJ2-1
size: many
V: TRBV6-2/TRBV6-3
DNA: TGTGCCACCAACCCTGGGGTGGGAGGGCCAGGATACAATGAGCAGTTCTTC
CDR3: CATNPGVGGPGYNEQFF

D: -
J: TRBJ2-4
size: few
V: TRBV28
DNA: TGTGCCAGCAGTTTAAGGATTGCCAAAAACATTCAGTACGTAATTCAGTACTTC
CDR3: CASSLRIAKNIQYVIQYF

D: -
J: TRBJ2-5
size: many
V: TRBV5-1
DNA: TGCGCCAGCAGCTTGGTAGGGGTGGAGACCCAGTACTTC
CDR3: CASSLVGVETQYF

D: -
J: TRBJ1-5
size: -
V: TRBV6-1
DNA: TGTGCCAGCAACAGCCCCAATCAGCCCCCGCATTTT
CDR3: CASNSPNQPPHF

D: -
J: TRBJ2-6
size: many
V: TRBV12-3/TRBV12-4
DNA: TGTGCCAGCAGCCGAAATAGGGCCGGGGCCAACGTCCTGACTTTC
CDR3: CASSRNRAGANVLTF

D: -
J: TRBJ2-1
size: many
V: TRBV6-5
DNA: TGTGCCAGCAGTTACTCTGGAACAGGGTACGAGCAGTTCTTC
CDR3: CASSYSGTGYEQFF

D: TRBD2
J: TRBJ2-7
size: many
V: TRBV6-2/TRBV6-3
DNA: TGTGCCAGCAGTATGACTAGCGGGGCCTCTTCCTACGAGCAGTACTTC
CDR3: CASSMTSGASSYEQYF

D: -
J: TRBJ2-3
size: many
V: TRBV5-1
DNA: TGCGCCAGCAACGGAGGGGATACGCAGTATTTT
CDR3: CASNGGDTQYF

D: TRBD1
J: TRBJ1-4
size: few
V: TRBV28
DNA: TGTGCCAGTCAGGACAGGGGTGGAGAAAAACTGTTTTTT
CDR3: CASQDRGGEKLFF

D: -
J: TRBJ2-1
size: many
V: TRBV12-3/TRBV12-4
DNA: TGTGCCAGCAGCCAACCCTATGCTCAGTTCTTC
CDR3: CASSQPYAQFF

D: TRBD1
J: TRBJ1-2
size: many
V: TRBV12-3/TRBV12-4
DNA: TGTGCCAGCAGTTACCGAAGTACCGGGACAGGGGCATATGGCTACACCTTC
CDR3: CASSYRSTGTGAYGYTF

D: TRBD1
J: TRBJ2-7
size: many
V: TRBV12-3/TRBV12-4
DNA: TGTGCCAGCAGTTTAAGGACAGGGACCGAGCAGTACTTC
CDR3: CASSLRTGTEQYF

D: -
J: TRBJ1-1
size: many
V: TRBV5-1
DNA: TGCGCCAGCAGCTTGGAGCTGAACACTGAAGCTTTCTTT
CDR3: CASSLELNTEAFF